This T cell receptor beta chain came from a study of blood T cell repertoires in COVID-19. This CDR3 is 12 amino acids long. Trimming took off 9 bases at V and 7 bases at J, with 13 bases between the two ends. Living in 24 US areas, the participants were between 18 and 89 years of age. TCRdb's copy holds only in-frame clones and misses some; the assay was immunoSEQ multiplex PCR. This table has about 180,000 clones, roughly 83% appearing once. Material for sequencing was PBMCs or T cells enriched from blood (not recorded which). The chain couples TRBV12-3 or TRBV12-4 to TRBJ2-1; TRBD2 might be the D (5 bases). This clonotype originated in a woman between 25 and 40 years old who had recovered from COVID-19. The CDR3 DNA reads as TGTGCCAGGGCCCCACTAGTTAATGAGCAGTTCTTC. Translation gives CARAPLVNEQFF.